This TCR beta chain came from a study of blood T cell repertoires in COVID-19. Study information: Samples of COVID-19 (acute and convalescent) were obtained from the United States, Italy and Spain. Nucleic acid was either cDNA or gDNA, and it came from T cells, B-cell-depleted T cells, or PBMCs.

As originally analysed: Scientists estimated how many nucleated cells there were by amplifying reference gene primers. Method: immunoSEQ multiplex PCR; TCRdb's copy keeps in-frame clones and lacks some. Clone size and the V and J calls come from that table; the DNA yielded D and trimming. Altogether about 190,000 clones are present, around 79% being singletons, with the ten largest covering approximately 13%. The CDR3 is made up of 15 amino acids. V was pared by 4 bases and J by 6 bases, with 17 bases between. Looked up from germline, CDR1 is MRHNA and CDR2 is SNTAGT. A single count supports this clone.

The chain recombines TRBV6-4 with TRBJ2-3; maybe TRBD1 (5 bases). This sequence originates from a woman aged 50 to 60 with acute or convalescent COVID-19. Material: peripheral blood. The CDR3 region is CASSAGQAGRDTQYF. For the CDR3, the DNA is TGTGCCAGCAGTGCCGGACAAGCAGGCCGGGATACGCAGTATTTT.